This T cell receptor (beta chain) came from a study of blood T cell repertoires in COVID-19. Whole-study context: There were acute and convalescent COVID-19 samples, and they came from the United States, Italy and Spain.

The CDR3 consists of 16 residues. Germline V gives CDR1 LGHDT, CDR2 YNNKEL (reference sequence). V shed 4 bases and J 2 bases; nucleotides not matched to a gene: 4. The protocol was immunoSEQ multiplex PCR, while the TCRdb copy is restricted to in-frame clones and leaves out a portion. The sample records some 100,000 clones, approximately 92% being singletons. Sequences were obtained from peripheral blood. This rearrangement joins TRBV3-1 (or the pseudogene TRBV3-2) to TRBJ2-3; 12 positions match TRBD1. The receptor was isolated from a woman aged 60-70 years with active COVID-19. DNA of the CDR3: TGTGCCAGCAGCCCCGGGACAGGGGGCGTCACAGATACGCAGTATTTT. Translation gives CASSPGTGGVTDTQYF.